This is a list of T cell receptor beta chains from one sample in a study of identical twins. TCRdb recomputed calls from the 5' RACE reads with MiXCR, one row per CDR3 protein. Here the sample spans some 200,000 distinct CDR3 sequences, around 8% being singletons. A further study also used this sample, focusing on yellow fever vaccine responses in identical twins.

The sample comprised memory (CD45RO+) T cells sorted from blood. The receptors here all came from a woman aged 18-29 years in good health. CDR3s include the opening cysteine and the closing phenylalanine or tryptophan. The D gene is left open where the match is weak.

CDR3 length	J gene	V gene	D gene	CDR3 protein
12	TRBJ1-1	TRBV6-5	.	CASSKMGTEAFF
16	TRBJ2-1	TRBV7-8	TRBD2	CASSLVGILAGVRQFF
16	TRBJ2-7	TRBV27	TRBD2	CASSLGREGLSYEQYF
15	TRBJ1-5	TRBV5-5	.	CASSVAPNSNQPQHF
14	TRBJ2-7	TRBV28	TRBD2	CASSQRGPNYEQYF
14	TRBJ2-7	TRBV27	TRBD2	CASSSSSLADEQYF
14	TRBJ2-7	TRBV28	.	CASHAGGLEYEQYF
12	TRBJ2-2	TRBV20-1	TRBD1	CSVDRGLGELFF
12	TRBJ2-3	TRBV20-1	.	CSAFAGADTQYF
14	TRBJ2-5	TRBV11-1	.	CASSHEQDLKTQYF
16	TRBJ2-7	TRBV3-1	TRBD2	CASSPLPGGGGYEQYF
12	TRBJ1-1	TRBV5-6	.	CASSTGTVEAFF
13	TRBJ1-1	TRBV15	.	CATSRGTHTEAFF
15	TRBJ2-1	TRBV6-5	TRBD1	CASRLQGIGHNEQFF
12	TRBJ1-6	TRBV3-1	.	CASQGSGSPLHF
12	TRBJ2-3	TRBV29-1	TRBD1	CSGGSGQETQYF
13	TRBJ1-1	TRBV18	TRBD1	CASSPLPGGEAFF
18	TRBJ2-7	TRBV3-1	TRBD2	CASSQGPSVSGTSYEQYF
16	TRBJ2-7	TRBV4-1	.	CASTPRPDLGSYEQYF
13	TRBJ2-2	TRBV19	.	CASSIRRTGELFF
18	TRBJ2-1	TRBV12-3/TRBV12-4	TRBD2	CASSWVGAGGLVNNEQFF
16	TRBJ2-5	TRBV7-7	.	CASSLYPSEKQETQYF
15	TRBJ1-1	TRBV7-9	.	CASSLGDVGDTEAFF
14	TRBJ2-1	TRBV4-3	TRBD2	CAKWASGSYNEQFF
15	TRBJ2-2	TRBV6-2/TRBV6-3	.	CATSKTGKKGGELFF
15	TRBJ2-5	TRBV28	.	CASSFSGMGKETQYF
13	TRBJ2-3	TRBV5-1	.	CASSLGYGDTQYF
14	TRBJ1-6	TRBV7-8	TRBD1	CASSLEQGYSPLHF
14	TRBJ2-2	TRBV6-4	.	CASSRDGGFGELFF
13	TRBJ2-1	TRBV5-1	.	CASSISPYNEQFF
16	TRBJ1-5	TRBV3-1	.	CASSQSFGGNNQPQHF
16	TRBJ2-7	TRBV28	.	CASSLARSKTSYEQYF
15	TRBJ2-5	TRBV20-1	TRBD1	CSARTGGDPRETQYF
17	TRBJ1-6	TRBV3-1	.	CASSQDVVLSYNSPLHF
15	TRBJ2-1	TRBV5-1	.	CASSGGGRGINEQFF
16	TRBJ1-1	TRBV12-3/TRBV12-4	.	CASSQEGGLMNTEAFF
13	TRBJ2-1	TRBV5-1	.	CASLGTDYNEQFF
16	TRBJ1-2	TRBV18	TRBD1	CASSPGPGGTNYGYTF
15	TRBJ2-2	TRBV6-5	.	CASSYGQKNTGELFF
17	TRBJ1-5	TRBV7-3	.	CASSRGGGNVSNQPQHF
11	TRBJ2-1	TRBV29-1	TRBD2	CSAFLAAKQSF
15	TRBJ2-7	TRBV9	.	CASSVRAGEAYEQYF
15	TRBJ1-4	TRBV12-3/TRBV12-4	.	CASSRTGDLNEKLFF
14	TRBJ1-5	TRBV20-1	TRBD1	CSACRQGNNQPQHF